The entry below describes one T cell receptor beta chain. Antigen: not known. The data were taken from a study of graft-versus-host responses after intestinal transplantation. Data came from immunoSEQ multiplex PCR; TCRdb stores just in-frame clones and leaves some out. The data contain 90,000 to 150,000 clones, roughly 95% of them seen just once; the ten biggest clones take up over 2.5%. Per germline, CDR1 SQVTM and CDR2 ANQGSEA. V shed 4 bases and J shed 5 bases, with 5 bases lying between them. CDR3 length equals 11 residues. The specimen was unstimulated CD8+ T cells sorted from spleen or lymph node cells, collected before intestinal transplant. The sequence came from a human donor who received an intestinal transplant. The J gene is TRBJ2-2, the V gene TRBV29-1; D not resolved. This CDR3 is CSVVGTGELFF. The CDR3 bases are TGCAGCGTTGTAGGAACCGGGGAGCTGTTTTTT.